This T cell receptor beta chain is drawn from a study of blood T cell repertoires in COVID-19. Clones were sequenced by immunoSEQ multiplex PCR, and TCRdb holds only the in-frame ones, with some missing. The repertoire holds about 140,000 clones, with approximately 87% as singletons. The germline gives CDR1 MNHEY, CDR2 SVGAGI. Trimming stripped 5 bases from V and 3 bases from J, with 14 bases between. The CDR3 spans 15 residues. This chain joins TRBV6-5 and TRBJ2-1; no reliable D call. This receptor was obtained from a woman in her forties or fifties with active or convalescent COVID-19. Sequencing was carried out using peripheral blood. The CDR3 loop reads CASSPGARIYNEQFF. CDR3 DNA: TGTGCCAGCAGTCCCGGTGCTAGAATCTACAATGAGCAGTTCTTC.